The clone carrying this T cell receptor (beta chain) was counted ten times or more. Its antigen remains unidentified. The data stem from a study of T-cell reconstitution after alpha-beta-depleted transplantation in children. Study observations and caveats: Hyperexpanded clones declined; after one year, newly produced T cells mostly supplied diversity.

V trimming: 6 bases; J trimming: 4 bases; junction bases outside the gene matches: 6. Germline V lookup: CDR1 MNHNS, CDR2 SASEGT. The CDR3 is made up of 15 amino acids. A library of TCRbeta sequences, prepared with unique molecular identifiers, was generated. Using its own MiXCR run on the PCR reads, TCRdb lists one record per CDR3 protein. The table records approximately 9,000 distinct CDR3 sequences, roughly 13% of them present only once. This sequence originates from a male patient aged 10 to 17 who had a stem cell transplant for acute lymphoblastic leukemia, so the T cells may come from the graft donor. Material: PBMCs, mostly from graft donor cells, obtained 60 days after TCRalphabeta/CD19-depleted stem cell transplant. The gene calls are TRBV6-1 and TRBJ1-3, with TRBD1 identical over 10 bases. CDR3 sequence: CASRGGQGNGNTIYF. The CDR3 nucleotides are TGTGCCAGCAGGGGGGGACAGGGGAACGGAAACACCATATATTTT.